This T cell receptor beta chain was recorded in a study of T cell responses to AZD1222 COVID-19 vaccine. This table comes from immunoSEQ multiplex PCR, and its TCRdb copy is limited to in-frame clones, with some not included. Of 85,000 to 100,000 clones listed, approximately 94% are singletons. With regard to this clone: Its specificity is not known.

Germline V CDR1 and CDR2: KGHSH, LQKENI. V lost 3 bases, J lost 4 bases, and 7 bases lay in between. The CDR3 runs to 13 residues. General study results and limits: Vaccine-related CD4 TCRs covered spike, predominating at 160-218 and 743-854. Breadth and depth of Spike-specific TCRs rose after two AZD1222 doses.

This material consisted of peripheral blood, taken on day 0 of AZD1222 vaccination. The rearrangement links TRBV18 to TRBJ2-1; the D gene is possibly TRBD2 (6 bases). The source of this sequence is an adult in good health. DNA for the CDR3: TGTGCCAGCTCACCGGGACTGTACAATGAGCAGTTCTTC. Protein: CASSPGLYNEQFF.